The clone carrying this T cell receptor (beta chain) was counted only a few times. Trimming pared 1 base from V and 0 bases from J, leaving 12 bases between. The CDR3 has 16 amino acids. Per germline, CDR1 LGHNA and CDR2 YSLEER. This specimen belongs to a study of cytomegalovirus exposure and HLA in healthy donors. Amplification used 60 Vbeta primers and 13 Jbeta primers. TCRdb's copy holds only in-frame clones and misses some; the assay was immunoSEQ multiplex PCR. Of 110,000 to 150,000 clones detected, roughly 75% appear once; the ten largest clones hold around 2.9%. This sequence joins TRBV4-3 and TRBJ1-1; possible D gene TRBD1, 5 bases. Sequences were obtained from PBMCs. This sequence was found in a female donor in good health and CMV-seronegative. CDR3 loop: CASSQAWGVMNTEAFF. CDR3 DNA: TGCGCCAGCAGCCAAGCGTGGGGGGTTATGAACACTGAAGCTTTCTTT.